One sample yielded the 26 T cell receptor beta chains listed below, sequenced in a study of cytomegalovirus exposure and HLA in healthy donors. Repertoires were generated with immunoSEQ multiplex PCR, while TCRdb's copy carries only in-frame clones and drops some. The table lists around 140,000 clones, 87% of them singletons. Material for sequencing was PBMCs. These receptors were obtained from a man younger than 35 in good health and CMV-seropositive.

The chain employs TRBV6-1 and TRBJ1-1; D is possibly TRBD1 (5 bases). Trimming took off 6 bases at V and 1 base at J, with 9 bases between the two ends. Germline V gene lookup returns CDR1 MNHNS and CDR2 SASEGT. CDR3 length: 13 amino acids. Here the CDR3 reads CASSIRENTEAFF. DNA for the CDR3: TGTGCCAGCAGCATCAGGGAGAACACTGAAGCTTTCTTT.

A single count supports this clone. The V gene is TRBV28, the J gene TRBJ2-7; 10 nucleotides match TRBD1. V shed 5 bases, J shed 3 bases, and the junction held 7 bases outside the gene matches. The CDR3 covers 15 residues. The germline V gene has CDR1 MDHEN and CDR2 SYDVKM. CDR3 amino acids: CASSQGQGLNYEQYF. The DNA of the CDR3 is TGTGCCAGCAGTCAGGGACAGGGGCTTAACTACGAGCAGTACTTC.

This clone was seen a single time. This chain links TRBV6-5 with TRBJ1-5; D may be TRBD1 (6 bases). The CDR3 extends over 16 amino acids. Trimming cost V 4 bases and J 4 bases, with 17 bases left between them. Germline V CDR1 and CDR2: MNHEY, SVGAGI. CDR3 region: CASSSLHGTQNQPQHF. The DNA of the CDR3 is TGTGCCAGCAGTTCCCTTCACGGGACACAAAATCAGCCCCAGCATTTT.

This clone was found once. Here the CDR3 reads CASSSLQGPGELFF. CDR3 nucleotides: TGTGCCAGCAGTTCACTACAGGGTCCCGGGGAGCTGTTTTTT. V and J are TRBV6-5 and TRBJ2-2, with D perhaps matching TRBD1 (6 bases). The CDR3 length is 14 residues. The V gene's germline CDR1 is MNHEY and CDR2 SVGAGI. V was cut by 4 bases and J by 6 bases, with 12 bases left in between.

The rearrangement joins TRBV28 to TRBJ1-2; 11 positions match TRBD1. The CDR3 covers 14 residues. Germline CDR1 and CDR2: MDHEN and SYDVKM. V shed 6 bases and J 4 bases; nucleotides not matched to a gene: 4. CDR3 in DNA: TGTGCCAGCAGGTCGGGACAGGGGGGCTATGGCTACACCTTC. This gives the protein CASRSGQGGYGYTF.

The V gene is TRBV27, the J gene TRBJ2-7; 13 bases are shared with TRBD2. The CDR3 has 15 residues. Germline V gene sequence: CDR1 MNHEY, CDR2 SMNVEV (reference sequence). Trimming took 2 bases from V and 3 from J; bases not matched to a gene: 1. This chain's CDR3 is CASSLRLAGGYEQYF. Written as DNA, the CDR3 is TGTGCCAGCAGTTTACGACTAGCGGGAGGCTACGAGCAGTACTTC.

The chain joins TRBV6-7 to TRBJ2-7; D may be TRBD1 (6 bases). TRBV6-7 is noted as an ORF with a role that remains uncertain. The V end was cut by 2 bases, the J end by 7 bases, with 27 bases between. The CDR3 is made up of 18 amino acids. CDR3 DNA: TGTGCCAGCAGTTACGCCACGCCCATACAGGGTCCAGTAGGGGAGCAGTACTTC. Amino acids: CASSYATPIQGPVGEQYF.

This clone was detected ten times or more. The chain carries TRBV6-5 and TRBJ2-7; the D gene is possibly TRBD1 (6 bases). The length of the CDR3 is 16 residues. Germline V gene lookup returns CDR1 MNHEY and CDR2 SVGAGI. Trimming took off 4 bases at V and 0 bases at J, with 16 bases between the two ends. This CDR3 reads CASSSGQFPSSYEQYF. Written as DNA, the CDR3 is TGTGCCAGCAGTTCAGGACAGTTTCCCAGCTCCTACGAGCAGTACTTC.

CDR3 in amino acids: CASSSSDSPSYEQYF. The CDR3, as DNA: TGCGCCAGCAGCTCCTCCGACAGTCCTTCCTACGAGCAGTACTTC. The gene calls are TRBV5-1 and TRBJ2-7, with D perhaps TRBD1 (5 bases). This CDR3 is built from 15 residues. The germline V gene has CDR1 SGHRS and CDR2 YFSETQ. With 3 bases removed from V and 1 base from J, the gap between germline ends came to 14 bases.

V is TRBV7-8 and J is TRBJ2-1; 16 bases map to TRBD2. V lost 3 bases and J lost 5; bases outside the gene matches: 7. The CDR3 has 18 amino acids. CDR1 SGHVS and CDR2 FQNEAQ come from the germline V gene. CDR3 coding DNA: TGTGCCAGCAGCTTGGGGACTAGCGGGAGGGCCCGAAACAATGAGCAGTTCTTC. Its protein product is CASSLGTSGRARNNEQFF.

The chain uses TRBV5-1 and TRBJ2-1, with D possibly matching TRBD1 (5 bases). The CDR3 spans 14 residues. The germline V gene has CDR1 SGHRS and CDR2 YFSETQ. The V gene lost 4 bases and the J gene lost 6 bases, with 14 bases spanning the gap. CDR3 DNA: TGCGCCAGCAGCCTATCAGGGCCCCCCAATGAGCAGTTCTTC. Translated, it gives CASSLSGPPNEQFF.

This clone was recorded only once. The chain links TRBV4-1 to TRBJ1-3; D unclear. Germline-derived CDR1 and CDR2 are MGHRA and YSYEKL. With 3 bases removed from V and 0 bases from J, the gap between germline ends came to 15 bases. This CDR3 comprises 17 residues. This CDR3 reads CASSQWASGFSGNTIYF. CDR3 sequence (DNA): TGCGCCAGCAGCCAGTGGGCCTCAGGCTTCTCTGGAAACACCATATATTTT.

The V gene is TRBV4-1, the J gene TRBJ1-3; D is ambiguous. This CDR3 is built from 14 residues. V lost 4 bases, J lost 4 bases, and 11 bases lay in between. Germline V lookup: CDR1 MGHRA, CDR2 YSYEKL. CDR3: CASSPPGRGNTIYF. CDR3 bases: TGCGCCAGCAGCCCCCCGGGTAGGGGAAACACCATATATTTT.

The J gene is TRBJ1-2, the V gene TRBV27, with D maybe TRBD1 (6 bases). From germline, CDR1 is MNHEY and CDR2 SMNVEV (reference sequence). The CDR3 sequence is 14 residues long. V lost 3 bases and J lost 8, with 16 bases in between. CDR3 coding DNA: TGTGCCAGCAGTTTTCGACGGGACACTGCCGGCTACACCTTC. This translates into CASSFRRDTAGYTF.

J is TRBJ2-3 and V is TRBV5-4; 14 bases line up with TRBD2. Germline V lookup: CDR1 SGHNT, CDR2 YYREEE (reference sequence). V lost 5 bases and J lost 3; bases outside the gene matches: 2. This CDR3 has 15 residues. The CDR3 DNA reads TGTGCCAGCAGACGACTAGCGGGAGGGACAGATACGCAGTATTTT. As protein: CASRRLAGGTDTQYF.

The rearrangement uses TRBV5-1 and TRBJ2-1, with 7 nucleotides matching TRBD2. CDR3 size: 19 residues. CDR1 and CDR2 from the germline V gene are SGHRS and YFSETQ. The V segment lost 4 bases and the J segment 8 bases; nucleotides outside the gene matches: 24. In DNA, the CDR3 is TGCGCCAGCAGCCATACCCTTATTAGCGGGTCATGGAATTCGGATGAGCAGTTCTTC. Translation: CASSHTLISGSWNSDEQFF. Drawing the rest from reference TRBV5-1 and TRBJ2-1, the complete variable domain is KAGVTQTPRYLIKTRGQQVTLSCSPISGHRSVSWYQQTPGQGLQFLFEYFSETQRNKGNFPGRFSGRQFSNSRSEMNVSTLELGDSALYLCASSHTLISGSWNSDEQFFGPGTRLTVL.

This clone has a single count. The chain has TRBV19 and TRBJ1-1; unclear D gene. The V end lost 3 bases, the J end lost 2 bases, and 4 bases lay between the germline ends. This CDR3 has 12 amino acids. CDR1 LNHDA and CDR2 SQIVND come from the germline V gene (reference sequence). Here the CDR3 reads CASSMANTEAFF. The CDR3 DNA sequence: TGTGCCAGTAGTATGGCCAACACTGAAGCTTTCTTT.

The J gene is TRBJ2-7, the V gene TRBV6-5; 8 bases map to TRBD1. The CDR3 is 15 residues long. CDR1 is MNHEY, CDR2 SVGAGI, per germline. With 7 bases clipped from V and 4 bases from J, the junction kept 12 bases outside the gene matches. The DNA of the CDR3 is TGTGCCAGCACCCAGGCCACAGGGGGTATTTACGAGCAGTACTTC. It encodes CASTQATGGIYEQYF.

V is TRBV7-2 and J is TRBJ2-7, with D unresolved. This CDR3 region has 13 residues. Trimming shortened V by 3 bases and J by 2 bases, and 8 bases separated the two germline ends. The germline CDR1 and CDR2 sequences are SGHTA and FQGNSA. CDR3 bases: TGTGCCAGCAGCTTGAGCCCCGCCTACGAGCAGTACTTC. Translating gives CASSLSPAYEQYF.

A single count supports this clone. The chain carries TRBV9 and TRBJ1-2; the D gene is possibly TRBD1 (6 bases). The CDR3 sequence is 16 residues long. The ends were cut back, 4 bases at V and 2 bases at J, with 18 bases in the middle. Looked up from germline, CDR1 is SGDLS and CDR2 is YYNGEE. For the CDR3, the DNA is TGTGCCAGCAGCCGTAACAATCCAGGGGAGAACTATGGCTACACCTTC. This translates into CASSRNNPGENYGYTF.

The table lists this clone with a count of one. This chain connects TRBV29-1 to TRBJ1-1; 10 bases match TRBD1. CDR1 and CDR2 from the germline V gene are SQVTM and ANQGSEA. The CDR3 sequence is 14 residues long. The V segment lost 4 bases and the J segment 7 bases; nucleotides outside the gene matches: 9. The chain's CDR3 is CSVAAWDRGFEAFF. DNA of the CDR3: TGCAGCGTTGCCGCTTGGGACAGGGGATTTGAAGCTTTCTTT.

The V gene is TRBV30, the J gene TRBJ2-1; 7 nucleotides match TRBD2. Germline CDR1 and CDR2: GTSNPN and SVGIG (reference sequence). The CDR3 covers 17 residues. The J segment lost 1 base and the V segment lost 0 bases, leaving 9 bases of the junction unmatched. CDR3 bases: TGTGCCTGGAGTGTCCGGGGGATGGGGGGGTCCTACAATGAGCAGTTCTTC. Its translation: CAWSVRGMGGSYNEQFF.

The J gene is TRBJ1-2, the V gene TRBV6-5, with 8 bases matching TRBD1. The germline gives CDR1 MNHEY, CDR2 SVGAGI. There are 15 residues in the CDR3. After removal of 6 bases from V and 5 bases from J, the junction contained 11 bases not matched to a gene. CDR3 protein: CASRAEQGGLYGYTF. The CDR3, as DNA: TGTGCCAGCAGGGCGGAACAGGGGGGACTATATGGCTACACCTTC.

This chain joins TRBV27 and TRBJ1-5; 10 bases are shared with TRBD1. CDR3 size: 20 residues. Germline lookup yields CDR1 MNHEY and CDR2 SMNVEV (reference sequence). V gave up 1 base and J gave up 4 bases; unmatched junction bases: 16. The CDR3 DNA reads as TGTGCCAGCAGTTTATTCCCGCCCGGGACAGGGGCAACTATAAATCAGCCCCAGCATTTT. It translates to CASSLFPPGTGATINQPQHF.

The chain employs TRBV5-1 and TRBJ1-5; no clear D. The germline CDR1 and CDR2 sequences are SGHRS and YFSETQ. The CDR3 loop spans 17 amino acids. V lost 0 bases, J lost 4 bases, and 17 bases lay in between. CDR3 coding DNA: TGCGCCAGCAGCTTGGCCCCTCAGACTGGTCCGAATCAGCCCCAGCATTTT. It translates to CASSLAPQTGPNQPQHF.

CDR3 sequence: CASSLGQMNTEAFF. The CDR3 bases are TGTGCCAGCAGCCTGGGACAGATGAACACTGAAGCTTTCTTT. The chain combines TRBV5-8 with TRBJ1-1; 7 bases map to TRBD1. The CDR3 sequence is 14 residues long. Trimming removed 4 bases from V and 0 bases from J; junction bases left unmatched: 3. The germline V gene encodes CDR1 SGHTS and CDR2 YDEGEE.